These T cell receptor beta chains were read from a single sample in a study of blood T cell repertoires in COVID-19. The repertoire was sequenced with immunoSEQ multiplex PCR; TCRdb's copy has only in-frame clones and lacks some. The data contain 91,000 or so clones, 87% of them singletons. The source material was peripheral blood. The receptors come from a human donor in a cohort sampled during active COVID-19. Both conserved end residues are part of each CDR3. The D gene is left open where the match is weak. Size tells how often a clone was seen (once, few, many) or the class of an expanded clone, and some rows leave it out.

NA NA TRBJ1-4 TRBV12-5 TGTGCTAGTGGTGCCTGGGGCGGGAGGGATGAAAAACTGTTTTTT CASGAWGGRDEKLFF
TRBD1 NA TRBJ2-7 TRBV7-2 TGTGCCAGCAGCTTAGTCCCAGGGGGCGGCTACGAGCAGTACTTC CASSLVPGGGYEQYF
TRBD2 NA TRBJ2-1 TRBV5-1 TGCGCCAGCAGCGTCACTAGCGGGGGGATCAATGAGCAGTTCTTC CASSVTSGGINEQFF
NA NA TRBJ1-4 TRBV2 TGTGCCAGCAGCTTAACAGGGCTAACTAATGAAAAACTGTTTTTT CASSLTGLTNEKLFF
TRBD2 NA TRBJ2-1 TRBV4-1 TGCGCCAGCAGCCAAATGGGACTAGCCGTGAATGAGCAGTTCTTC CASSQMGLAVNEQFF
NA few TRBJ2-1 TRBV12-3/TRBV12-4 TGTGCCAGCAGTTTCGGGGGTGAGCAGTTCTTC CASSFGGEQFF
NA NA TRBJ1-6 TRBV27 TGTGCCAGCAGCCTAACAGGGTACTATAATTCACCCCTCCACTTT CASSLTGYYNSPLHF
TRBD1 NA TRBJ1-2 TRBV4-1 TGCGCCAGCAGCCAACGACAGGGGGCTTTAGGCTACACCTTC CASSQRQGALGYTF
NA NA TRBJ1-2 TRBV10-1 TGCGCCAGCAGTGAGAGCAGGGTGGATGGCTACACCTTC CASSESRVDGYTF
NA NA TRBJ1-6 TRBV19 TGTGCCAGTAGTATTGCGCTGAATTCACCCCTCCACTTT CASSIALNSPLHF
NA NA TRBJ1-4 TRBV5-8 TGTGCCAGCAGCTCGTCGGAGGCCTATGAAAAACTGTTTTTT CASSSSEAYEKLFF
NA few TRBJ1-5 TRBV6-2/TRBV6-3 TGTGCCAGCAGTTACTCCGGATTCGGGAGAACTAGCAATCAGCCCCAGCATTTT CASSYSGFGRTSNQPQHF
TRBD2 once TRBJ2-7 TRBV5-1 TGCGCCAGCAGCGAGGGACTAGCGGCCTCCTACGAGCAGTACTTC CASSEGLAASYEQYF
NA NA TRBJ2-5 TRBV6-5 TGTGCCAGTCGGGGGTGGGAGACCCAGTACTTC CASRGWETQYF
TRBD2 NA TRBJ2-7 TRBV19 TGTGCCAGTAGCCCATTAGCGGGAGGCTACGAGCAGTACTTC CASSPLAGGYEQYF
TRBD1 NA TRBJ1-3 TRBV5-1 TGCGCCAGCAGCTTGGCCCCAGGGGGATCTGGAAACACCATATATTTT CASSLAPGGSGNTIYF
NA NA TRBJ1-5 TRBV27 TGTGCCAGCAGTTCTACGAGCAATCAGCCCCAGCATTTT CASSSTSNQPQHF
NA few TRBJ1-1 TRBV7-8 TGTGCCAGCAGCTTTCCAGGGTCCCCTGAAGCTTTCTTT CASSFPGSPEAFF
NA NA TRBJ2-5 TRBV11-1 TGTGCCAGCAGCCGCCCCGGGTTCGGAGAGACCCAGTACTTC CASSRPGFGETQYF
TRBD2 NA TRBJ2-5 TRBV3-1/TRBV3-2 TGTGCCAGCAGCCAAGACGAGACGGGAGGGCAAGAGACCCAGTACTTC CASSQDETGGQETQYF
TRBD1 NA TRBJ2-7 TRBV6-5 TGTGCCAGCAGTTACTCGTACAGGGGGACCTACGAGCAGTACTTC CASSYSYRGTYEQYF
TRBD1 few TRBJ1-1 TRBV7-6 TGTGCCAGCAGCTTAGGACAGGGGTACACTGAAGCTTTCTTT CASSLGQGYTEAFF
TRBD2 NA TRBJ2-3 TRBV5-4 TGTGCCAGCAGCCCGGGACTAGCGGGGGTCGTAGATACGCAGTATTTT CASSPGLAGVVDTQYF
TRBD1 NA TRBJ1-2 TRBV20-1 TGCAGTGCTACAGGGGGCTATGGCTACACCTTC CSATGGYGYTF
NA NA TRBJ1-5 TRBV29-1 TGCAGCGTTGAAGTAGCGAGAAATCAGCCCCAGCATTTT CSVEVARNQPQHF
TRBD1 NA TRBJ1-1 TRBV5-1 TGCGCCAGCAGCTTAGACGGACAGGGGGGAGCCACTGAAGCTTTCTTT CASSLDGQGGATEAFF
NA NA TRBJ1-5 TRBV6-6 TGTGCCAGCAGTTACTCGGGGACAAGCAATCAGCCCCAGCATTTT CASSYSGTSNQPQHF
NA once TRBJ2-2 TRBV7-8 TGTGCCAGCAGCTCCCCGCTTTCTCGCGGCACCGGGGAGCTGTTTTTT CASSSPLSRGTGELFF
TRBD1 NA TRBJ1-4 TRBV4-1 TGCGCCAGCAGCCAAGGGTTGGACAGGGCCCGGATGGGGGCTAATGAAAAACTGTTTTTT CASSQGLDRARMGANEKLFF
TRBD1 NA TRBJ2-1 TRBV5-1 TGCGCCAGCAGCCTGGGGTACGTGGACAGGGGAATCCAAAGCTCCTACAATGAGCAGTTCTTC CASSLGYVDRGIQSSYNEQFF
NA NA TRBJ2-5 TRBV7-3 TGTGCCAGCAGCCCCCAGGGTGGGCAAGAGACCCAGTACTTC CASSPQGGQETQYF
NA NA TRBJ2-7 TRBV28 TGTGCCAGCCTTAAAAGGGGCGGCTCCTACGAGCAGTACTTC CASLKRGGSYEQYF
TRBD1 once TRBJ2-5 TRBV10-3 TGTGCCACCTGGACAGGGATCATCGCGGAGACCCAGTACTTC CATWTGIIAETQYF
NA NA TRBJ2-5 TRBV7-9 TGTGCCAGCGGATTAGCTGTACAAGAGACCCAGTACTTC CASGLAVQETQYF
TRBD1 NA TRBJ1-2 TRBV24-1 TGTGCCACCAGTGATTTACCGGACAGGGGGCCCGATGGCTACACCTTC CATSDLPDRGPDGYTF
NA NA TRBJ2-3 TRBV28 TGTGCCAGCAGTTTATCAGCGCCAAACAAGGATACGCAGTATTTT CASSLSAPNKDTQYF
NA NA TRBJ2-7 TRBV6-1 TGTGCCAGCAGTGATGTGCAGGGGTCCTACGAGCAGTACTTC CASSDVQGSYEQYF
TRBD1 few TRBJ1-1 TRBV29-1 TGCAGCGTAAACACAGGGGGCGCTTCTGAAGCTTTCTTT CSVNTGGASEAFF
TRBD1 NA TRBJ2-1 TRBV24-1 TGTGCCACCAGTGAAGGGGGACAGGGTCCTTGGAATGAGCAGTTCTTC CATSEGGQGPWNEQFF
TRBD2 few TRBJ2-3 TRBV30 TGTGCCTGGACCTTCTCGACTAGCGTCACAGATACGCAGTATTTT CAWTFSTSVTDTQYF
NA NA TRBJ2-5 TRBV28 TGTGCCAGCAGTGAATACAGGGTGGTCGAAGAGACCCAGTACTTC CASSEYRVVEETQYF
NA NA TRBJ1-5 TRBV19 TGTGCCAGTAGTGTCCCGACATTCCCCAATCAGCCCCAGCATTTT CASSVPTFPNQPQHF
TRBD2 once TRBJ2-5 TRBV28 TGTGCCTCTAGAAGGGCTAGCGGCATCCAAGAGACCCAGTACTTC CASRRASGIQETQYF
NA NA TRBJ1-4 TRBV5-1 TGCGCCAGCAGCGCCTATTCCGCGGCCGAAAAACTGTTTTTT CASSAYSAAEKLFF
TRBD1 NA TRBJ1-2 TRBV4-1 TGCGCCAGCAGCCCCGGGACAGGGGGCTCTGGCTACACCTTC CASSPGTGGSGYTF
TRBD1 NA TRBJ2-3 TRBV5-1 TGCGCCAGCAGCCCGGACAGGGCGACAGATACGCAGTATTTT CASSPDRATDTQYF
TRBD2 few TRBJ2-7 TRBV10-3 TGTGCCATCAGAGGGACTAGCGACTCGTTCTACGAGCAGTACTTC CAIRGTSDSFYEQYF
NA NA TRBJ2-5 TRBV18 TGTGCCAGCTCATTGAGAGAAGAGACCCAGTACTTC CASSLREETQYF
TRBD2 NA TRBJ2-7 TRBV13 TGTGCCAGCAGCTTAGGGCGCAGGGAGGGCTCTTACGAGCAGTACTTC CASSLGRREGSYEQYF
NA once TRBJ1-2 TRBV9 TGTGCCAGCAGCTCCGGGCCGGGGGGGTATGGCTACACCTTC CASSSGPGGYGYTF
TRBD2 NA TRBJ2-7 TRBV7-8 TGTGCCAGCAGCCGGACTAGCGGGAGACCGGGCGAGCAGTACTTC CASSRTSGRPGEQYF
TRBD1 NA TRBJ1-1 TRBV7-6 TGTGCCAGCAGCACATTGGACAGGGGTTGGACTGAAGCTTTCTTT CASSTLDRGWTEAFF